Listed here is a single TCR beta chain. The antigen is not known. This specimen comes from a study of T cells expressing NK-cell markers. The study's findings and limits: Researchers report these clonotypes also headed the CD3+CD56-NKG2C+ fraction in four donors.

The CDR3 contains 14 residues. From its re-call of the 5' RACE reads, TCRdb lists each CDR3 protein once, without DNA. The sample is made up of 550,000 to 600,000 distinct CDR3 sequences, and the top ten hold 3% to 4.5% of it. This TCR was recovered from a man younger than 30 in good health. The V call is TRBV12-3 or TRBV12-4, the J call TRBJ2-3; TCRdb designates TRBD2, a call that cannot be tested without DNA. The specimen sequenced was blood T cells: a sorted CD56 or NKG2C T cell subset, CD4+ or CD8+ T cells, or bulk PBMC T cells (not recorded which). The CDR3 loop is CASNKAGVADTQYF.